The present entry profiles one TCR beta chain with its context. The source of the sample is a study of Tregs in tolerant kidney transplant recipients. This table comes from immunoSEQ multiplex PCR, and its TCRdb copy is limited to in-frame clones, with some not included. The repertoire holds some 100,000 clones, with about 90% as singletons. Germline-derived CDR1 and CDR2 are SGHTA and FQGTGA. This CDR3 comprises 13 residues. With 5 bases removed from V and 1 base from J, the gap between germline ends came to 8 bases. The clonotype was recovered from a human donor in good health. The sample taken for sequencing was CD4+ T cells from blood. The chain couples TRBV7-3 to TRBJ1-1; D not resolved. CDR3 amino acids: CASSPLRNTEAFF. The CDR3 nucleotides read TGTGCCAGCAGCCCCCTACGGAACACTGAAGCTTTCTTT.